This TCR beta chain was documented in a study of early T cells in non-severe SARS-CoV-2 infection. Comments on this clonotype: The antigen is not known.

Study-wide points: The matching step, a VDJdb search, favored anti-spike CD8 responses and missed private and CD4 specificities.

Unique molecular identifiers (one per individual cDNA molecule) were attached. TCRdb re-called the 5' RACE reads through MiXCR, storing one row per CDR3 protein. The profile shows tens of thousands of distinct CDR3 sequences, over 10% of them singletons. Germline CDR1 LGHDT, CDR2 YNNKEL (reference sequence). Trimming removed 4 bases at V and 7 bases at J, with 14 bases between. The CDR3 totals 14 residues. The chain recombines TRBV3-1 with TRBJ1-5; D is unresolved. The source is an adult who was a healthcare worker with PCR-confirmed SARS-CoV-2 infection or an uninfected control (not recorded which). The material sequenced was whole blood. The CDR3 protein is CASSRELAGQPQHF. For the CDR3, the DNA is TGTGCCAGCAGCCGAGAGCTGGCGGGACAGCCCCAGCATTTT.